The rows below give T cell receptor beta chains drawn from one sample of a study of T cells in Graves' hyperthyroidism and ophthalmopathy. TCRdb re-called the multiplex PCR reads through MiXCR, storing one row per CDR3 protein. The sample consists of more than 250,000 distinct CDR3 sequences, roughly 15% of them appearing once. What was sequenced was blood. These receptors originate from a woman between 45 and 60 years old with Graves' hyperthyroidism that later progressed to Graves' ophthalmopathy. Each CDR3 is given with its conserved first and last residue. A D gene is named only where the DNA matches it firmly. Clone size is not always given. Where it is, it says once, few, many or a class for expanded clones.

v_call	clone_size	d_call	j_call	cdr3_nt	cdr3_aa
TRBV5-1	many	TRBD2	TRBJ2-7	TGCGCCAGCAGCCTTCGGTCTGGACTAGCGGGATACGAGCAGTACTTC	CASSLRSGLAGYEQYF
TRBV7-9	.	.	TRBJ1-6	TGTGCCAGCAGCTTAGCGGCGGGGAGCGATTCACCCCTCCACTTT	CASSLAAGSDSPLHF
TRBV5-1	.	TRBD2	TRBJ2-5	TGCGCCAGCAGCTTGGGAAAGACTAGCGGGAGTGCAGAGACCCAGTACTTC	CASSLGKTSGSAETQYF
TRBV5-1	many	TRBD2	TRBJ2-3	TGCGCCAGTTGGGACGTAGCGGGAAGCACAGATACGCAGTATTTT	CASWDVAGSTDTQYF
TRBV28	few	.	TRBJ2-7	TGTGCCAGCAGTCCCGCGTCAGACTCCTTCTCCTACGAGCAGTACTTC	CASSPASDSFSYEQYF
TRBV10-1	.	.	TRBJ1-6	TGCGCCAGCAGTGAGTCGTTGGATTCACCCCTCCACTTT	CASSESLDSPLHF
TRBV7-6	few	TRBD2	TRBJ2-7	TGTGCCAGCAGTTTCCCTCAACTAGCGGGAAGGTACGAGCAGTACTTC	CASSFPQLAGRYEQYF
TRBV28	.	TRBD2	TRBJ2-7	TGTGCCAGCACCACCGAGCGGGAAGGAAACTATCTCTCCTACGAGCAGTACTTC	CASTTEREGNYLSYEQYF
TRBV2	many	.	TRBJ2-1	TGTGCCAGCAGCCTTACAGAGGCCTACAATGAGCAGTTCTTC	CASSLTEAYNEQFF
TRBV7-2	many	TRBD2	TRBJ2-7	TGTGCCAGCAGCTTAATAGAGCGGGAGGGTTCCTACGAGCAGTACTTC	CASSLIEREGSYEQYF
TRBV7-2	.	TRBD1	TRBJ1-1	TGTGCCAGCAGCCAGTACAGGGGGCGAAGGACTGAAGCTTTCTTT	CASSQYRGRRTEAFF
TRBV19	many	TRBD2	TRBJ2-1	TGTGCCAGCACTCAGGCCGCCACGGGACTAGCTTACAATGAGCAGTTCTTC	CASTQAATGLAYNEQFF
TRBV3-1	many	.	TRBJ1-2	TGTGCCAGCAGCCAAGGGTTGGGCTATGGCTACACCTTC	CASSQGLGYGYTF
TRBV27	few	TRBD1	TRBJ1-6	TGTGCCAGCAGGTCCGGGACAGGGAATTCACCCCTCCACTTT	CASRSGTGNSPLHF
TRBV20-1	many	.	TRBJ2-7	TGCAGTGCCTCCCCACCACTCTCCTACGAGCAGTACTTC	CSASPPLSYEQYF
TRBV5-1	.	TRBD1	TRBJ1-4	TGCGCCAGCAGCACGGGACAGGGTACTAATGAAAAACTGTTTTTT	CASSTGQGTNEKLFF
TRBV20-1	.	.	TRBJ1-2	TGCAGTGCTAGTCTGGACGGCTTGAGGGGCTACACCTTC	CSASLDGLRGYTF
TRBV7-2	few	TRBD1	TRBJ2-7	TGTGCCAGCAGCCTCCTGATGACAGGGGGCGCCAAGCAGTACTTC	CASSLLMTGGAKQYF
TRBV2	many	.	TRBJ1-2	TGTGCCAGCAGTGTTCGGGTAGGGGGTTTCTATGGCTACACCTTC	CASSVRVGGFYGYTF
TRBV12-3/TRBV12-4	.	TRBD1	TRBJ2-7	TGTGCCAGCAGACTGGGACAGGGCACCGCTTACGAGCAGTACTTC	CASRLGQGTAYEQYF
TRBV4-1	many	TRBD1	TRBJ1-5	TGCGCCAGCAGCCAAGTTCCAAGGACAGGAGGATTTCAGCCCCAGCATTTT	CASSQVPRTGGFQPQHF
TRBV7-3	many	.	TRBJ2-3	TGTGCCAGCAGATCGAGCAGCACAGATACGCAGTATTTT	CASRSSSTDTQYF
TRBV2	many	.	TRBJ2-4	TGTGCCAGCAGTGGGCAGGGAGCGGCCAAAAACATTCAGTACTTC	CASSGQGAAKNIQYF
TRBV20-1	.	.	TRBJ2-1	TGCAGTGCTGGTATGTGGAGCTCCTACAATGAGCAGTTCTTC	CSAGMWSSYNEQFF
TRBV12-3/TRBV12-4	many	.	TRBJ1-2	TGTGCCAGCAGCCGCAGGGCCCCCTATGGCTACACCTTC	CASSRRAPYGYTF
TRBV9	.	TRBD1	TRBJ1-4	TGTGCCAGCAGCCACGGGACAGAATCAAATGAAAAACTGTTTTTT	CASSHGTESNEKLFF
TRBV18	.	TRBD1	TRBJ2-7	TGTGCCAGCTCACCTAACGACAGGGGTTACGAGCAGTACTTC	CASSPNDRGYEQYF
TRBV11-2	many	.	TRBJ2-5	TGTGCCAGCAGCTCCCACCCCCCTTTACTCGGGGAGACCCAGTACTTC	CASSSHPPLLGETQYF
TRBV2	many	.	TRBJ2-1	TGTGCCATCCCGGACTTTTACAATGAGCAGTTCTTC	CAIPDFYNEQFF
TRBV7-2	many	TRBD2	TRBJ2-7	TGTGCCAGCAGCTTCCTAGCGGTACTACCCTACGAGCAGTACTTC	CASSFLAVLPYEQYF
TRBV19	.	TRBD2	TRBJ2-3	TGTGCCAGTAGTATCCGGGGACTAGCGGGAGGTAAAGATACGCAGTATTTT	CASSIRGLAGGKDTQYF
TRBV7-9	many	.	TRBJ2-7	TGTGCCACCTCTCCGGACGCGTCCTACGAGCAGTACTTC	CATSPDASYEQYF
TRBV7-3	many	.	TRBJ2-7	TGTGCCAGCAGTCGGGGCGACTCCTACGAGCAGTACTTC	CASSRGDSYEQYF
TRBV11-2	many	.	TRBJ2-6	TGTGCCAGCAGCAACGGGGGTATATGGGCTCCTCAGGGGGCCAACGTCCTGACTTTC	CASSNGGIWAPQGANVLTF
TRBV5-1	many	TRBD2	TRBJ2-3	TGCGCCAGCAGCTTGTTGGATAGCGGGAACACAGATACGCAGTATTTT	CASSLLDSGNTDTQYF